This T cell receptor beta chain was observed in a study of T cells in Graves' hyperthyroidism and ophthalmopathy. RNA transcripts provided the source from which TCR beta CDR3 regions were amplified. A set of HTBI primers served as the primers for a first-round RT-PCR of the TCR CDR3. TCRdb used MiXCR to reprocess the multiplex PCR reads, holding one entry per CDR3 protein. The table shows a few hundred thousand distinct CDR3 sequences, with under 15% occurring only once. Exclusion of a patient resulted from uncontrolled infection, other autoimmune disease, pregnancy or lactation. This clonotype was seen many times. The CDR3 is 16 amino acids. V was clipped by 6 bases and J by 1 base, with 17 bases between them. Germline lookup yields CDR1 MNHEY and CDR2 SMNVEV (reference sequence).

The chain has TRBV27 and TRBJ2-3; tentative D call: TRBD1 (5 bases). Sequenced: blood. This clonotype was obtained from a woman younger than 45 with Graves' hyperthyroidism. The CDR3 region is CASSRQLAEGTDTQYF. DNA for the CDR3: TGTGCCAGCAGCCGACAGTTGGCCGAGGGCACAGATACGCAGTATTTT.